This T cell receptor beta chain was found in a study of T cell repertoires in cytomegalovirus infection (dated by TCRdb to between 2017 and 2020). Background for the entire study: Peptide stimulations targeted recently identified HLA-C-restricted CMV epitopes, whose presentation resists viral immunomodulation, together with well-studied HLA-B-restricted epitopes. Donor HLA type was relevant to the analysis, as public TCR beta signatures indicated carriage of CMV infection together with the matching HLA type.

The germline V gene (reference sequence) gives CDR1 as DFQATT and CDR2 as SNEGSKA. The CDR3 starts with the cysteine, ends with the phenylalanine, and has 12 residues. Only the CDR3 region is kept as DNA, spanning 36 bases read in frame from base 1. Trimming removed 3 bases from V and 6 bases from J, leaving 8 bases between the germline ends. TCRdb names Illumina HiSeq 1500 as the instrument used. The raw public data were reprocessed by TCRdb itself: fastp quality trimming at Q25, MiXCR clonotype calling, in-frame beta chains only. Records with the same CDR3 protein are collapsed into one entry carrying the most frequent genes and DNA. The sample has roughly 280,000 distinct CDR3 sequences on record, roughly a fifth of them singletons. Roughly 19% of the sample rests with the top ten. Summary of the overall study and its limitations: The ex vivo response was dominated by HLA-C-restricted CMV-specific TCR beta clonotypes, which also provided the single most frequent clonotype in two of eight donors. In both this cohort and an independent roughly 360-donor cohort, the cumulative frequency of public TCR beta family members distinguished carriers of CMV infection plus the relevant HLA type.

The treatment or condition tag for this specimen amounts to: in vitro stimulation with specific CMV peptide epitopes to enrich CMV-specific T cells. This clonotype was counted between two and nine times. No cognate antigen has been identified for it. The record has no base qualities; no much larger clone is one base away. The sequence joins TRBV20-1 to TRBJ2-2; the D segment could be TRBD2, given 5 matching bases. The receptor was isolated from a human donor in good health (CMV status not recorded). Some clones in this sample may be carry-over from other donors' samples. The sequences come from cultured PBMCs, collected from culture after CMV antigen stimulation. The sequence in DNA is TGCAGTGCTAGTGGAGGACCCGGGGAGCTGTTTTTT. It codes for CSASGGPGELFF.